Detailed here is one T cell receptor (beta chain). This receptor's antigen is unknown. No base quality values were provided; no much bigger clone lies one nucleotide off. Whole blood was collected in K2EDTA tubes by collaborating institutions according to the institutions' own protocols. For TCRbeta analysis, collaborator samples were shipped as frozen whole blood, as isolated PBMCs, or as DNA extracted from either sample type. Deletion took 6 bases off V and 5 bases off J, with a span of 25 bases between the germline ends. Its CDR3 holds 18 amino acids, cysteine through phenylalanine. CDR3 DNA only is kept here, 54 bases in frame from base 1. As encoded in the germline V gene, CDR1 is SNHLY while CDR2 is FYNNEI. The immunoSEQ Assay, a bias-controlled multiplex PCR, was used to amplify TCRbeta CDR3 regions from genomic DNA. Per the source publication's procedure: Nucleated cell counts per sample were estimated from amplification of reference gene primers within the assay. To quantify the absolute abundance of each unique TCRbeta CDR3 rearrangement, sequence reads were collapsed and filtered. For each sample, productive Simpson clonality was calculated as the square root of Simpson's diversity index across productive rearrangements. TCRdb retrieved this table from immuneACCESS and kept in-frame rearrangements only. Not all clones are present; in checked studies, unresolved V genes account for under half, and no reason is known for the remainder. Clone size and V and J calls were adopted from that table, with D and trimming inferred from the DNA. The sample table holds about 50,000 clones, of which 86% were seen once. The ten largest clones add up to 2.1% of the sample.

The data stem from a study of blood T cell repertoires in COVID-19 (dated by TCRdb to 2020 to 2022). Concerning the study at large: Samples covering the acute and convalescent phases of COVID-19 were provided by collaborators in the United States, Italy and Spain. The material from the prospective study consisted of cDNA or gDNA derived from T cells, B-cell-depleted T cells, or PBMCs. Deeply sampled blood TCRbeta repertoires from subjects exposed to, actively infected with, or recovered from COVID-19 were included in the dataset. The repertoires were made available in a free public database intended to serve as a resource for research on the immune response to SARS-CoV-2. Samples were obtained from the ongoing ImmuneRACE study (first 160 participants) and from about 1,300 subjects provided by 6 global collaborators. A de-identified subject ID, COVID-19 status, age in years and sex were almost always included in the sample metadata. HLA class I and class II types, where available, came from metadata supplied by the sample provider rather than from assay-based typing.

The full study reports these points: The amount of clinical and demographic metadata varied by source and participant and was provided uncurated.

Recombination linked TRBV2 to TRBJ2-2; perhaps TRBD1 is the D gene, with 5 bases matching. The sequencing sample was made of peripheral blood. The sequence was collected from a woman aged 60-75 years with acute or convalescent COVID-19. The sequenced DNA: TGTGCCAGCAGCCCAGATTTTCAGGGATTTTCGGATACCGGGGAGCTGTTTTTT. Translation gives CASSPDFQGFSDTGELFF.